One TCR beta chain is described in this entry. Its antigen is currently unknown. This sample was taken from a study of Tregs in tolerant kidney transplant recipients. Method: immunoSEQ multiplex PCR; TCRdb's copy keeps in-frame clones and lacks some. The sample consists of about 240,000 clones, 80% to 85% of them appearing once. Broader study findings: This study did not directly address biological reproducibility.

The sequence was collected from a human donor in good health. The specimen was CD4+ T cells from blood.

The CDR3 sequence: CASSLSAGGYEQYF. In nucleotides, the CDR3 is TGCGCCAGCAGCTTGAGTGCGGGTGGCTACGAGCAGTACTTC. The chain is built from TRBV5-1 and TRBJ2-7; D perhaps matches TRBD2 (5 bases). The CDR3 has 14 amino acids. Trimming removed 1 base from V and 3 bases from J, with 11 bases in between. Germline V CDR1 and CDR2: SGHRS, YFSETQ.